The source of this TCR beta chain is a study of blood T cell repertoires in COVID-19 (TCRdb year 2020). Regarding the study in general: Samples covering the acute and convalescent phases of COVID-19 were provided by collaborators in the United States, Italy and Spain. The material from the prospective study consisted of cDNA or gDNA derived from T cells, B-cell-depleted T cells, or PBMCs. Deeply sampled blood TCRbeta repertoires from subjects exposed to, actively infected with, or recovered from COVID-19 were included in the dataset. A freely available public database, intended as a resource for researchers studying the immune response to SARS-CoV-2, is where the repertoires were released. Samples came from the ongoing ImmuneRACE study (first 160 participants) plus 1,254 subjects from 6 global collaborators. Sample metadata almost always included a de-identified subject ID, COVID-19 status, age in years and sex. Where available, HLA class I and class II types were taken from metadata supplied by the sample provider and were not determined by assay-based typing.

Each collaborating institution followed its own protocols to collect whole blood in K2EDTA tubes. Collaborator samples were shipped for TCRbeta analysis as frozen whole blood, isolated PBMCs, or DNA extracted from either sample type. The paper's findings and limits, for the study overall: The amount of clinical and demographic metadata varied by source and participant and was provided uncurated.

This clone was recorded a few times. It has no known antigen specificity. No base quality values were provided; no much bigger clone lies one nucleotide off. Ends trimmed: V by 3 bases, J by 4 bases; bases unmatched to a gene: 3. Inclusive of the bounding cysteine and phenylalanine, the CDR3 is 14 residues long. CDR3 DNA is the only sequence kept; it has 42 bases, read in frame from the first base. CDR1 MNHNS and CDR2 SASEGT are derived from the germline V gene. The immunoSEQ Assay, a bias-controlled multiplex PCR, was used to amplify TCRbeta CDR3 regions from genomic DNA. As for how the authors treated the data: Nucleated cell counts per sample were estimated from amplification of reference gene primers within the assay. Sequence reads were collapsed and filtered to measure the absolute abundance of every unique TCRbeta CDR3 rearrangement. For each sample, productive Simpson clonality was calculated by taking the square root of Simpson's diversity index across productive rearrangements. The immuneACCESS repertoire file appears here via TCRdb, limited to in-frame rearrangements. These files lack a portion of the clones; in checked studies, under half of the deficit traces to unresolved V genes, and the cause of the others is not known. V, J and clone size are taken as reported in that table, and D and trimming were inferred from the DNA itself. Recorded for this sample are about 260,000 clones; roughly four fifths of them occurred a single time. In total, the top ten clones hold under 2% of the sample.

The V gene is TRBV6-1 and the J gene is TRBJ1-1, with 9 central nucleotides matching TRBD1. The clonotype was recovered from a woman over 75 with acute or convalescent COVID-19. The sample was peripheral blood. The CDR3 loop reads CASSEGQGVTEAFF. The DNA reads TGTGCCAGCAGTGAGGGACAGGGAGTCACTGAAGCTTTCTTT.